This TCR beta chain was retrieved from a study of blood T cell repertoires in COVID-19. The wider study: Sites across the United States, Italy and Spain contributed samples from acute and convalescent COVID-19. In each case, the material was cDNA or gDNA derived from T cells, B-cell-depleted T cells, or PBMCs.

Per the authors' pipeline: Scientists estimated how many nucleated cells there were by amplifying reference gene primers. Sequenced by immunoSEQ multiplex PCR; TCRdb stores in-frame clones only, minus some. The D gene and trimming were derived from the DNA, and the V and J assignments and clone size from that table. In the table there are 200,000 or so clones, 70% to 90% of which are singletons. This CDR3 has 13 amino acids. The germline V gene encodes CDR1 SQVTM and CDR2 ANQGSEA. V lost 3 bases and J 1 base, leaving 9 bases between the germline ends. The TCR was taken from a human donor with active or convalescent COVID-19. The donor label of this sample is uncertain. The rearrangement uses TRBV29-1 and TRBJ1-1; a possible D gene is TRBD1 (5 bases). The sequenced sample was peripheral blood. In DNA, the CDR3 is TGCAGCGTTGAGGGGCCCCAGAACACTGAAGCTTTCTTT. It codes for CSVEGPQNTEAFF.